Detailed here is one T cell receptor beta chain. Its cognate antigen has yet to be identified. Per-base quality was not reported, and no clone a single base away is much larger than it. For CDR1 and CDR2, the germline V gene lists MNHEY and SVGAGI. Relative to germline, V is 6 bases shorter and J is 0 bases shorter, with 8 bases between their ends. Including the terminal cysteine and phenylalanine, the CDR3 comprises 13 residues. Only the CDR3 DNA stays, 39 bases, in frame from base 1. The sample belongs to a study of control samples from healthy donors and cancer patients (dated by TCRdb to 2019 to 2021). Library preparation used the immunoSEQ multiplex PCR assay. Not all clones reach the TCRdb copy of this immuneACCESS table, which keeps in-frame sequences only. Checked studies attribute under half of the gap to unresolved V genes and leave the rest unexplained. Present in this sample are 150,000 or so clones, roughly 92% of which were seen just once. Of the sample, 4.5% to 7% is held by the ten largest clones.

Material for sequencing was blood. The TCR sequence derives from a man aged 18 to 30 in good health. The chain uses TRBV6-5 and TRBJ1-2, with the identity of the D gene unclear. The CDR3 loop reads CASRRTPNYGYTF. The DNA reads TGTGCCAGCAGAAGGACGCCTAACTATGGCTACACCTTC.